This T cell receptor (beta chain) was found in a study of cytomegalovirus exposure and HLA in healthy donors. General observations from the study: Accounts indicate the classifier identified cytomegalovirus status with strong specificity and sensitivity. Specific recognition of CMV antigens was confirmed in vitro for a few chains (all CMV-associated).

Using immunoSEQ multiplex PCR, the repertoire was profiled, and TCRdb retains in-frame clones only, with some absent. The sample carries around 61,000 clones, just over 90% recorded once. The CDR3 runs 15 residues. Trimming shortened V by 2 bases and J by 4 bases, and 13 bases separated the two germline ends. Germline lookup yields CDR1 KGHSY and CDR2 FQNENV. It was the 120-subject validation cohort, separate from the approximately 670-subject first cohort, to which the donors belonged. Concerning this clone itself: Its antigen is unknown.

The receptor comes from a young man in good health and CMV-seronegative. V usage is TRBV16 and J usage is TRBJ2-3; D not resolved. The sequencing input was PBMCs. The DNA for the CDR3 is TGTGCCAGCAGCCAAAGCCCCGAGAGTCCAGATACGCAGTATTTT. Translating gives CASSQSPESPDTQYF.